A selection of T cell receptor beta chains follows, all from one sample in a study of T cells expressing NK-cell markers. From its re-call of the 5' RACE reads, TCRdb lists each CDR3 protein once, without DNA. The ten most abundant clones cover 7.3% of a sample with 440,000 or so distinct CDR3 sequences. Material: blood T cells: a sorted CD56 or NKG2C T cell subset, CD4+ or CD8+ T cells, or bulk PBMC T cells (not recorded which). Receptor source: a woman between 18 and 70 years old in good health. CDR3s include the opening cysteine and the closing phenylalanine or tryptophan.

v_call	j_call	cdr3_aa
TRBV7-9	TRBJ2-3	CASSPGTGGSTDTQYF
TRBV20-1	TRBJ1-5	CSARDELQPQHF
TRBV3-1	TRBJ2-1	CASSQEMLDSNEQFF
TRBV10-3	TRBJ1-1	CAIRTGLGTEAFF
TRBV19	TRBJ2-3	CASSPRYSTDTQYF
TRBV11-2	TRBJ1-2	CASSLVVGVEGYTF
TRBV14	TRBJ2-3	CASSHGAGRDTQYF
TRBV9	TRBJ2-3	CASSVGAGGGDTQYF
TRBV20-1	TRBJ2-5	CSASVDSPQETQYF
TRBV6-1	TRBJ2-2	CASRTSGTRGELFF
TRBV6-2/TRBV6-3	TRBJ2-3	CASSRPACTDTQYF
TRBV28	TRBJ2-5	CASTLRTAGGQETQYF
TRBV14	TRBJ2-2	CASSRRQGETGELFF
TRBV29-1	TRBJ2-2	CSATDRTNTGELFF
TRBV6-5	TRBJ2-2	CASSWIQVNTGELFF
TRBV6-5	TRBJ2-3	CASSYAGGFTDTQYF
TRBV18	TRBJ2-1	CASSLDRVREQFF
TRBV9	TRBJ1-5	CASSPGGRSNQPQHF
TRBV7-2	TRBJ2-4	CASSPPESVLNIQYF
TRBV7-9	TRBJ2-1	CASSLTVSSYNEQFF
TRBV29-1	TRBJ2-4	CSVGWDQNIQYF
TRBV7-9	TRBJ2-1	CASTAENNEQFF
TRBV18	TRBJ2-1	CASSPQDRGAYNEQFF
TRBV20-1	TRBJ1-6	CSAPPGAERGSPLHF
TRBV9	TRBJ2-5	CASSEDSRETQYF
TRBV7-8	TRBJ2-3	CASSLAVGTSGIDTQYF
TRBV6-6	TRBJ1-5	CASRSSGRGNQHF
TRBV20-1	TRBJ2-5	CSAPPSGSWETQYF
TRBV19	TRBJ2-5	CASSFGQRGETQYF
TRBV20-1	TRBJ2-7	CSARDRRYEQYF
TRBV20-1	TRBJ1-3	CSARDFPGNSGNTIYF
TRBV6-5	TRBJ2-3	CASSYSSIAGAPDTQYF
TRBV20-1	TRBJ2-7	CSAKPGQALAYEQYF
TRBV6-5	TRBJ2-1	CASSYDWDRKNEQFF
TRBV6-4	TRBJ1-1	CASSDSGAIAFF
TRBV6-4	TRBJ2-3	CASSDSSGGATDTQYF
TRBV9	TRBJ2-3	CASSDRTSAILIGTDTQYF
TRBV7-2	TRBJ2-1	CASSSRADQQFF
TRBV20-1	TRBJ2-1	CSPRRDHNEQFF
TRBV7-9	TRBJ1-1	CASSLAQGGTEAFF
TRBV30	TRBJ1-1	CAWSAGGDTEAFF
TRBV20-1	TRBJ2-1	CSAPGGRYNEQFF
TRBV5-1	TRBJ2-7	CASSLVTGPPGYEQYF
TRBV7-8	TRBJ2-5	CASSLAGTVQETQYF
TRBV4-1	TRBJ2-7	CASSQLSEVSYEQYF
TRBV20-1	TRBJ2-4	CSARFILAKNIQYF
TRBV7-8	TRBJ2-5	CASTLGETQYF
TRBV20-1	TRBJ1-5	CGLGTGGYQPQHF
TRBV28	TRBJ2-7	CASTLAGVYEQYF
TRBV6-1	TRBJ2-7	CASRPPGRAYEQYF
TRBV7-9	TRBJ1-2	CASSLLGGDGYTF
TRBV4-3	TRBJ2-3	CASSQDGAGAQDTQYF
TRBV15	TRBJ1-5	CATSSPDRRGSGQPQHF
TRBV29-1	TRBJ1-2	CSVEDLDRYGYTF
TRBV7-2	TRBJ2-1	CASSLGSGTNSYNEQFF
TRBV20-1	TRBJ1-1	CSAAGTFDVVTEAFF
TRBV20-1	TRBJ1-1	CSARRTDTEAFF